This T cell receptor (beta chain) was identified in a study of T-cell memory formation after mild COVID-19. Study-level results: Some responding clones appeared in pre-infection memory, suggesting cross-reactive memory joined. Clonal second-wave expansions that peaked on day 37 had unconfirmed SARS-CoV-2 specificity.

TCRdb redid the calling of the 5' RACE reads with MiXCR, one entry per CDR3 protein. In the table there are fewer than 450,000 distinct CDR3 sequences, under 25% of which are singletons. The V gene's germline CDR1 is ENHRY and CDR2 SYGVKD. Trimming stripped 3 bases from V and 0 bases from J, with 17 bases between. This CDR3 comprises 18 residues. Details on this clonotype: Its target is unknown.

The specimen sequenced was PBMCs or a T cell subset sorted from them (not recorded which). The source is an adult woman who had mild COVID-19 (a few samples of this study predate the infection). Cell type and time point are not known. The rearrangement joins TRBV10-3 to TRBJ1-4; possibly TRBD1 for D (6 bases). The CDR3 DNA sequence: TGTGCCATCAGTGACAGGACAGTCGACGGTGCAACTAATGAAAAACTGTTTTTT. It is translated as CAISDRTVDGATNEKLFF.